This T cell receptor (beta chain) appears in the sequencing data of a study of tumor and adjacent non-tumor tissue in lung cancer (dated 2018 in TCRdb). About the investigation overall: By cancer type, the cohort comprised some 13 adenocarcinoma patients, a couple of squamous cell carcinoma patients and 1 small cell lung cancer patient. The 15 or so patients were aged roughly 31 to 85 years, included about ten men and 5 women, and had TNM stage I to III disease. Sequencing produced about 130 million productive TCRbeta reads in total, an average of around 4.2 million reads per sample. Bulk TCRbeta repertoires were compared between lung tumor tissue and matched distant non-tumor lung tissue obtained from 15 or so lung cancer patients. TCRbeta CDR3 sequencing was performed on a few dozen paired specimens, with one tumor sample and one normal lung sample collected per patient.

The protocol used for the library was multiplex PCR. Reads for this sample came from an Illumina HiSeq 2500. TCRbeta libraries were built by three rounds of nested PCR using primers (Table S4), following protocols modified from ARM-PCR. Before sequencing, PCR products in the 200-500 bp range were cut out of the gel and cleaned up using the QIAquick gel extraction kit. Turning to the authors' computational methods: Reads were cleaned with Trimmomatic, merged with FLASH into complete CDR3 sequences, and assigned to V(D)J germline segments with MiTCR. VDJtools was used to compute clonal diversity as the inverse Simpson's index. A read counted as productive if the sequence was in-frame and lacked a premature stop codon. In TCRdb, the public reads were trimmed at Q25 with fastp and aligned with MiXCR, with productive beta chains retained. Here each entry gathers all rows of one CDR3 protein and keeps the most common genes and DNA. None of the V and J calls come from the authors' own analysis; TCRdb made them. The table for this sample lists tens of thousands of distinct CDR3 sequences; less than 70% of them were counted only once. About 20% of the sample lies in the top ten.

The CDR3 holds 14 amino acids from the cysteine to the phenylalanine. Just the 42-base CDR3 DNA is kept, in frame starting at base 1. CDR1 and CDR2 are read off the germline V gene as MNHEY and SVGAGI. As regards this clonotype: The specificity of this receptor is unknown. Germline and junction disagree at one end, which may indicate a read error.

Broad study findings and their caveats: The top 100 clones made up a significantly larger cumulative share of the repertoire in normal lung than in tumor tissue. TCR diversity was significantly higher in younger patients, and greater tumor TCR diversity was associated with shorter overall survival and shorter disease-free survival. The sequencing platform is not named in the methods, and unique molecular identifiers are not mentioned. Only approximately 14 patients were included in the cohort, and the need for larger samples and more detailed clinical data was noted by the authors. Peripheral blood was not sequenced, so blood TCRbeta repertoires were not examined in the lung cancer patients of the study. Significantly higher TCR diversity (inverse Simpson) was observed in tumor tissue than in normal lung tissue (about 410 vs 180, P = 0.0075, Mann-Whitney U test).

RNA was extracted from bulk unsorted tissue and checked for quality with a NanoDrop ND-1000 and an Agilent 2100. Normal lung samples were distant non-tumor tissue taken more than 3 cm from the tumor edge. The donors were newly diagnosed lung cancer patients admitted for thoracic surgery in China from August to November 2014 who had not received prior chemotherapy. The study excluded patients who had received radiotherapy or chemotherapy before or who had another cancer at the same time. Pieces of surgical tissue measuring roughly 1-2.2 cm3 were kept in RNAlater solution and held at -80 degrees C until needed.

This TCR was sampled from a woman aged 40 to 49 with non-small cell lung cancer. This sequence uses TRBV6-5 and TRBJ2-3, with the D gene too uncertain to name. Input material: distant non-tumor lung tissue. CDR3 protein: CASRVLAGTDTHYF. The bases are TGTGCCAGCAGAGTCCTTGCCGGCACAGATACGCACTATTTT.